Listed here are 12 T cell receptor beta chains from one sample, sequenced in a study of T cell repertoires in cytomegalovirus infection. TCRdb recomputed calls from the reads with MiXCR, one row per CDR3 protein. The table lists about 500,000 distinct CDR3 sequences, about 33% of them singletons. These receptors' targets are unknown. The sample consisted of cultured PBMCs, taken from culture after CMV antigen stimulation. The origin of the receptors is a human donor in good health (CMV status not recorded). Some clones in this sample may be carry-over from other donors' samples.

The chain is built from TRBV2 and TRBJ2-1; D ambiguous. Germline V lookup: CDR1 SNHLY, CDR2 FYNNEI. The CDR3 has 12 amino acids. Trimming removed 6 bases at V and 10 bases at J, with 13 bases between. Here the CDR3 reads CASREHGQEQFF. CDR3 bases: TGTGCCAGCAGGGAACATGGTCAGGAGCAGTTCTTC.

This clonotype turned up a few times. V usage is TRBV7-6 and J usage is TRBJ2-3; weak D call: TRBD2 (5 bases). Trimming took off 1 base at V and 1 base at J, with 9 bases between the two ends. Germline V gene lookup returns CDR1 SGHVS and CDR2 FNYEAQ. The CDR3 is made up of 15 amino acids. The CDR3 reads CASSLGWGGTDTQYF. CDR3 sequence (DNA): TGTGCCAGCAGCTTAGGTTGGGGAGGCACAGATACGCAGTATTTT. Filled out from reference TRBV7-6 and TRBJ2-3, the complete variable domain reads GAGVSQSPRYKVTKRGQDVALRCDPISGHVSLYWYRQALGQGPEFLTYFNYEAQQDKSGLPNDRFSAERPEGSISTLTIQRTEQRDSAMYRCASSLGWGGTDTQYFGPGTRLTVL.

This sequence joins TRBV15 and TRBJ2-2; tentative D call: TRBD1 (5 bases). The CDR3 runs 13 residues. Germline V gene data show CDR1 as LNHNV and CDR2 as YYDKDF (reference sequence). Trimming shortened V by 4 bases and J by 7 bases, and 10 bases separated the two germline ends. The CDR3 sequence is CATSTGADGELFF. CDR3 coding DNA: TGTGCCACCAGCACTGGGGCTGACGGGGAGCTGTTTTTT.

For the CDR3, the DNA is TGTGCCAGCAGGGGGCAGGGGAGAGGGGCCAACGTCCTGACTTTC. This gives the protein CASRGQGRGANVLTF. The V call is TRBV7-3, the J call TRBJ2-6; the D gene is possibly TRBD1 (6 bases). Germline V gene data show CDR1 as SGHTA and CDR2 as FQGTGA. With 6 bases removed from V and 4 bases from J, the gap between germline ends came to 13 bases. The CDR3 is made up of 15 amino acids.

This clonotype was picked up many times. This CDR3 reads CASSSMTQSYEQYF. The CDR3 DNA reads TGTGCCAGCAGCTCGATGACTCAATCCTACGAGCAGTACTTC. The chain uses TRBV7-2 and TRBJ2-7, with D hard to call. The V and J ends lost 4 bases and 1 base respectively, with 11 bases between them. CDR3 length equals 14 residues. CDR1 SGHTA and CDR2 FQGNSA come from the germline V gene.

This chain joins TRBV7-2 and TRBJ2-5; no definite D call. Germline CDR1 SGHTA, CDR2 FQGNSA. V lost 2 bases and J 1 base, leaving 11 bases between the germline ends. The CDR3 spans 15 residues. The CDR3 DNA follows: TGTGCCAGCAGCTTATACGGCACCATCCAAGAGACCCAGTACTTC. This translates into CASSLYGTIQETQYF.

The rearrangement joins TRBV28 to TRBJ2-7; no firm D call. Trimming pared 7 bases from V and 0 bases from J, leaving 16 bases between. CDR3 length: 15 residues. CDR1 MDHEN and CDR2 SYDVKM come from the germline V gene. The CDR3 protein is CASNPTALFSYEQYF. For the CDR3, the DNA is TGTGCCAGCAACCCAACGGCACTATTCTCCTACGAGCAGTACTTC.

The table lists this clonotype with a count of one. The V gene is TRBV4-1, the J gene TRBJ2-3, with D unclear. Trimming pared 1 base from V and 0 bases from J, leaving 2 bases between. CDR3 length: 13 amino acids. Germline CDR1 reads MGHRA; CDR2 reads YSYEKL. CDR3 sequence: CASSQASTDTQYF. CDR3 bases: TGCGCCAGCAGCCAAGCAAGCACAGATACGCAGTATTTT.

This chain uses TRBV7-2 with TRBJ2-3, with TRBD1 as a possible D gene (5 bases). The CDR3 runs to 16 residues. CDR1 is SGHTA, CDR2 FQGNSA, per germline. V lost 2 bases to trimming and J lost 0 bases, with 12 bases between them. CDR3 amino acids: CASSLSLGASTDTQYF. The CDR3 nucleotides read TGTGCCAGCAGCTTATCGTTAGGGGCCAGCACAGATACGCAGTATTTT. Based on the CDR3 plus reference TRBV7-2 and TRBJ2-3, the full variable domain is GAGVSQSPSNKVTEKGKDVELRCDPISGHTALYWYRQSLGQGLEFLIYFQGNSAPDKSGLPSDRFSAERTGGSVSTLTIQRTQQEDSAVYLCASSLSLGASTDTQYFGPGTRLTVL.

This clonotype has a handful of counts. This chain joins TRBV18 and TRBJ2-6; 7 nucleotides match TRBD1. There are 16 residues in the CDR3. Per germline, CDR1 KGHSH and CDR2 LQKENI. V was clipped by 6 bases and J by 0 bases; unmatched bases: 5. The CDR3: CASSGRQGSGANVLTF. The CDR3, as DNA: TGTGCCAGCTCCGGCAGACAGGGCTCTGGGGCCAACGTCCTGACTTTC. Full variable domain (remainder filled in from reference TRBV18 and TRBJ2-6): NAGVMQNPRHLVRRRGQEARLRCSPMKGHSHVYWYRQLPEEGLKFMVYLQKENIIDESGMPKERFSAEFPKEGPSILRIQQVVRGDSAAYFCASSGRQGSGANVLTFGAGSRLTVL.

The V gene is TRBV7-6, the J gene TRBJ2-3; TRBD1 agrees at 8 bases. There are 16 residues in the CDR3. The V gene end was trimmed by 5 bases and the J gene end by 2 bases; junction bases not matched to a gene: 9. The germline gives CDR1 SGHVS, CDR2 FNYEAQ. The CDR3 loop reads CASSPGQGYPTDTQYF. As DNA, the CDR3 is TGTGCCAGCAGCCCCGGACAGGGCTATCCCACAGATACGCAGTATTTT.

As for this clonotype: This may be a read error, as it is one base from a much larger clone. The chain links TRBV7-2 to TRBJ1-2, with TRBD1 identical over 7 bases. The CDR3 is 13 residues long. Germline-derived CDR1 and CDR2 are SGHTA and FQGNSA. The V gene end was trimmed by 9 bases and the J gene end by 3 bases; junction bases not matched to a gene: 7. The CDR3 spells CARSRDSDYGYTF. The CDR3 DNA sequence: TGTGCCAGAAGCAGGGACAGCGACTATGGCTACACCTTC.